The entry below describes one T cell receptor (beta chain). Its antigen is still unknown. The data are from a study of shared clonotypes between healthy human individuals. Profiling relied on immunoSEQ multiplex PCR, and the TCRdb table lists in-frame clones only, not all of them. The data show 1.5 million to 2.5 million clones, roughly 95% seen once. Naive CD8 cells lacked CD45RO and underwent positive selection for CCR7, leaving out terminally differentiated effector memory CD45RA+ cells. This CDR3 is built from 14 residues. Trimming took 1 base from V and 1 from J, leaving 7 bases between them. Germline V gene lookup returns CDR1 SGHVS and CDR2 FNYEAQ. Study-wide points: Estimated richness values were generally larger in naive subsets than in memory subsets. What limited the represented genetic and exposure-history diversity was the small number of donors.

The sequenced sample consisted of naive CD8+ T cells sorted from blood. The rearrangement links TRBV7-6 to TRBJ2-5; D remains ambiguous. The clonotype was recovered from a man younger than 30 in good health. The CDR3 DNA reads as TGTGCCAGCAGCTTAGTCGCTAGCCAAGAGACCCAGTACTTC. It specifies CASSLVASQETQYF.